This T cell receptor (beta chain) was documented in a study of cytomegalovirus exposure and HLA in healthy donors. Study results and limitations: Some V segments, TRBV6-2 and TRBV6-3 among them, were indistinguishable and were therefore excluded. DRB1 had the most TCR associations and HLA-C the fewest, a later analysis found, with rates varying by HLA locus. Earlier findings revealed that most TCR beta V segments proved productive either about 90% or about 30% of the time.

The CDR3 is 13 amino acids. Germline CDR1 SGHTA, CDR2 FQGNSA. Trimming left V 0 bases short and J 13 bases short, with 13 bases between. PCR involved 60 Vbeta and 13 Jbeta primers. The data were produced by immunoSEQ multiplex PCR, yet TCRdb's version contains in-frame clones alone and is incomplete. Among a few hundred thousand clones listed, 77% were seen once. Whereas donors were nominally healthy upon sampling, unrecorded immune exposures were probable. This clone was seen a handful of times. The target antigen is unknown. Input material: PBMCs. The clonotype originates from a woman aged 55-70 years in good health and CMV-seropositive. V and J are TRBV7-2 and TRBJ2-1; D gene uncertain. CDR3 bases: TGTGCCAGCAGCTTAGCGGCCAAATCCCCCCAGTTCTTC. This codes for CASSLAAKSPQFF.